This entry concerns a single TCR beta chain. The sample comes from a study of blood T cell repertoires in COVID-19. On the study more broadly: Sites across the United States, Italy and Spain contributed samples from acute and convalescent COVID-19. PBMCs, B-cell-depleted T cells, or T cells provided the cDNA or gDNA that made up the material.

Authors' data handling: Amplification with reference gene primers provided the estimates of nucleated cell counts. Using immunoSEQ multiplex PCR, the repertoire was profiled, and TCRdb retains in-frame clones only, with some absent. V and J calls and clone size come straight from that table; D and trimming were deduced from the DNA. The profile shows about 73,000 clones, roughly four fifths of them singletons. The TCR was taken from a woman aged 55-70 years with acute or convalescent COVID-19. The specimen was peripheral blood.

The CDR3 DNA is TGTGCCAGCAGTTTCGTTACGAGACTGATAAATCAGCCCCAGCATTTT. Translated: CASSFVTRLINQPQHF. The rearrangement uses TRBV28 and TRBJ1-5; D unresolved. The CDR3 runs to 16 residues. V was shortened by 3 bases and J by 4 bases, with 16 bases between the two germline ends. Germline V lookup: CDR1 MDHEN, CDR2 SYDVKM.